These 16 T cell receptor beta chains were all obtained from the same sample, sequenced in a study of sequential checkpoint blockade in melanoma. Treatment indicated: randomized to nivolumab then ipilimumab (arm A) or the reverse (arm B). Method: immunoSEQ multiplex PCR; TCRdb's copy keeps in-frame clones and lacks some. The table includes more than 30,000 clones, approximately 86% detected once. Sample: CD8+ T cells sorted from blood (inferred from file names), taken from a patient given nivolumab and ipilimumab in sequence. The receptor source for this set is a human donor with melanoma.

CDR3 in DNA: TGTGCCAGCAGCTTGTCGGGACAGGGGATTGTCTACGAGCAGTACTTC. Translation: CASSLSGQGIVYEQYF. The V and J genes are TRBV5-6 and TRBJ2-7; 10 bases agree with TRBD1. Germline lookup yields CDR1 SGHDT and CDR2 YYEEEE. The CDR3 loop spans 16 amino acids. With 1 base clipped from V and 3 bases from J, the junction kept 7 bases outside the gene matches.

Only a few counts were recorded for this clone. The CDR3 region is CASSLGTGELYEQYF. CDR3 nucleotide sequence: TGTGCCAGCAGCCTAGGGACAGGCGAACTCTACGAGCAGTACTTC. The rearrangement links TRBV7-8 to TRBJ2-7; 8 bases are shared with TRBD1. Losses at the gene ends were 5 bases for V and 3 bases for J; bases not matched to a gene: 9. CDR1 is SGHVS, CDR2 FQNEAQ, per germline. This CDR3 is built from 15 residues.

The rearrangement joins TRBV13 to TRBJ2-1, with 8 bases identical to TRBD2. CDR1 and CDR2 from the germline V gene are PRHDT and FYEKMQ (reference sequence). V gave up 4 bases and J gave up 8 bases; unmatched junction bases: 13. This CDR3 is 16 amino acids long. The CDR3 sequence: CASSSLSGSFVYEQFF. The CDR3, as DNA: TGTGCCAGCAGCTCTCTAAGCGGGAGTTTCGTCTATGAGCAGTTCTTC.

By share, this clone ranks as medium-sized. The CDR3 loop reads CASSPGRRYQETQYF. In DNA, the CDR3 is TGTGCCAGCAGCCCAGGGCGGCGGTACCAAGAGACCCAGTACTTC. The V call is TRBV7-7, the J call TRBJ2-5, with D perhaps matching TRBD1 (5 bases). Germline CDR1 and CDR2: SSHAT and FNYEAQ (reference sequence). V lost 5 bases, J lost 0 bases, and 13 bases lay in between. CDR3 length equals 15 residues.

The V gene is TRBV2, the J gene TRBJ2-3; 13 bases line up with TRBD2. Losses at the gene ends were 6 bases for V and 3 bases for J; bases not matched to a gene: 3. This CDR3 has 15 residues. Germline assignment: CDR1 SNHLY and CDR2 FYNNEI. CDR3 residues: CASRPLAGGTDTQYF. The DNA of the CDR3 is TGTGCCAGCAGGCCACTAGCGGGAGGGACAGATACGCAGTATTTT.

This clone was found once. The chain employs TRBV19 and TRBJ2-7; 9 bases align to TRBD1. Germline V gene lookup returns CDR1 LNHDA and CDR2 SQIVND (reference sequence). V was clipped by 3 bases and J by 7 bases; unmatched bases: 13. The CDR3 covers 16 residues. The CDR3 coding sequence is TGTGCCAGTAGTATTTCCCGGGACCCAGGGACAGGGGAGCAGTACTTC. Amino acids: CASSISRDPGTGEQYF.

The chain joins TRBV6-6 to TRBJ2-5; TRBD2 agrees at 8 bases. Germline V gene sequence: CDR1 MNHNY, CDR2 SVGAGI (reference sequence). This CDR3 has 16 amino acids. V was pared by 0 bases and J by 5 bases, with 8 bases of the junction left unmatched. In DNA, the CDR3 is TGTGCCAGCAGTTACTCGACTCTCGGGAGGGGGGAGACCCAGTACTTC. It translates to CASSYSTLGRGETQYF.

The V call is TRBV28, the J call TRBJ1-5; no firm D call. This CDR3 has 14 amino acids. Deletions cut 5 bases from V and 6 bases from J, with 14 bases between. The germline CDR1 and CDR2 sequences are MDHEN and SYDVKM. CDR3 protein: CASSLSGLSQPQHF. DNA of the CDR3: TGTGCCAGCAGTCTATCGGGTTTGAGTCAGCCCCAGCATTTT.

In the case of this clone: Other DNA sequences of this sample code for an identical CDR3. V gene TRBV30 combines with J gene TRBJ1-1; D is undetermined. With 3 bases removed from V and 1 base from J, the gap between germline ends came to 9 bases. The germline V gene encodes CDR1 GTSNPN and CDR2 SVGIG (reference sequence). The CDR3 covers 13 residues. This CDR3 is CAWSPRENTEAFF. In DNA form, the CDR3 reads TGTGCCTGGAGCCCAAGAGAGAACACTGAAGCTTTCTTT. The whole variable domain, filled in from reference TRBV30 and TRBJ1-1, reads SQTIHQWPATLVQPVGSPLSLECTVEGTSNPNLYWYRQAAGRGLQLLFYSVGIGQISSEVPQNLSASRPQDRQFILSSKKLLLSDSGFYLCAWSPRENTEAFFGQGTRLTVV.

The rearrangement uses TRBV5-4 and TRBJ1-2, with 7 bases fitting TRBD1. This CDR3 has 15 residues. Per the germline V gene, CDR1 is SGHNT and CDR2 is YYREEE (reference sequence). V trimming: 2 bases; J trimming: 4 bases; junction bases outside the gene matches: 8. Written as DNA, the CDR3 is TGTGCCAGCAGCTTCCTAGGGGGCGAGACCTATGGCTACACCTTC. It encodes CASSFLGGETYGYTF. The whole variable domain, filled in from reference TRBV5-4 and TRBJ1-2, reads ETGVTQSPTHLIKTRGQQVTLRCSSQSGHNTVSWYQQALGQGPQFIFQYYREEENGRGNFPPRFSGLQFPNYSSELNVNALELDDSALYLCASSFLGGETYGYTFGSGTRLTVV.

This sequence joins TRBV27 and TRBJ1-3, with D uncertain. Germline V gives CDR1 MNHEY, CDR2 SMNVEV (reference sequence). The length of the CDR3 is 14 residues. Trimming cost V 0 bases and J 0 bases, with 3 bases left between them. The CDR3 coding sequence is TGTGCCAGCAGTTTATCCCGCTCTGGAAACACCATATATTTT. Its translation: CASSLSRSGNTIYF.

The rearrangement joins TRBV2 to TRBJ1-6, with 9 bases fitting TRBD1. This CDR3 contains 16 residues. Germline V gives CDR1 SNHLY, CDR2 FYNNEI. J was trimmed by 9 bases and V by 4 bases; bases with no gene match: 10. CDR3 sequence (DNA): TGTGCCAGCAGTGGCCCGGGACAGGGCTTAGGTTCACCCCTCCACTTT. Protein sequence: CASSGPGQGLGSPLHF.

The V call is TRBV10-3, the J call TRBJ2-3; 9 bases fit TRBD2. Germline loops: CDR1 ENHRY, CDR2 SYGVKD. CDR3 length equals 16 residues. With 0 bases clipped from V and 1 base from J, the junction kept 2 bases outside the gene matches. The CDR3 loop is CAISESGGGGTDTQYF. The CDR3 DNA reads TGTGCCATCAGTGAGTCTGGCGGGGGGGGCACAGATACGCAGTATTTT.

The rearrangement links TRBV10-2 to TRBJ2-2, with 8 bases identical to TRBD2. Germline CDR1 WSHSY, CDR2 SAAADI. CDR3 length equals 14 residues. V lost 10 bases, J lost 6 bases, and 10 bases stayed unmatched. The CDR3 protein is CATGGAGVPGELFF. For the CDR3, the DNA is TGCGCCACGGGAGGAGCGGGAGTCCCCGGGGAGCTGTTTTTT.

The rearrangement joins TRBV9 to TRBJ2-2; tentative D call: TRBD2 (5 bases). This CDR3 is built from 13 residues. The V gene's germline CDR1 is SGDLS and CDR2 YYNGEE. Trimming pared 6 bases from V and 3 bases from J, leaving 9 bases between. The CDR3 loop is CASTVEDTGELFF. The CDR3 region has the DNA TGTGCCAGCACCGTGGAGGACACCGGGGAGCTGTTTTTT. Filled out from reference TRBV9 and TRBJ2-2, the complete variable domain reads DSGVTQTPKHLITATGQRVTLRCSPRSGDLSVYWYQQSLDQGLQFLIQYYNGEERAKGNILERFSAQQFPDLHSELNLSSLELGDSALYFCASTVEDTGELFFGEGSRLTVL.

CDR3 region: CASSLWGQKETQYF. DNA of the CDR3: TGTGCCAGCAGCTTATGGGGCCAGAAAGAGACCCAGTACTTC. The gene calls are TRBV7-8 and TRBJ2-5; perhaps TRBD1 as D (5 bases). Germline assignment: CDR1 SGHVS and CDR2 FQNEAQ. Trimming left V 2 bases short and J 3 bases short, with 10 bases between. The CDR3 extends over 14 amino acids.